This T cell receptor beta chain was identified during a study of tumor and adjacent non-tumor tissue in lung cancer. About the study: There were 11 to 13 adenocarcinoma, a couple of squamous cell carcinoma and 1 small cell lung cancer cases. On average, productive TCRbeta reads reached some 4.2 million per sample. Study-level findings and limits: Significantly higher TCR diversity was found in tumor than normal lung. Tumor repertoires had a smaller top 100 clone share than normal lung.

RNA was extracted from bulk tissue without any cell sorting. Distant lung tissue was collected more than 3 cm away from the tumor edge. Comments on this clonotype: Its specificity is unknown. This may be a read error, as it is one base from a much larger clone.

A modified ARM-PCR protocol with three rounds of nested PCR amplified TCRbeta. MiXCR was run by TCRdb on the multiplex PCR reads, yielding one entry per CDR3 protein. The sample yields around 100,000 distinct CDR3 sequences, roughly 60% seen once. V lost 6 bases, J lost 10 bases, and 15 bases stayed unmatched. CDR3 length: 15 residues. Germline V gives CDR1 SGHAT, CDR2 FQNNGV. The rearrangement uses TRBV11-2 and TRBJ2-3, with 8 bases fitting TRBD2. This sequence was found in a man younger than 40 with non-small cell lung cancer. Sequencing used distant non-tumor lung tissue. CDR3: CASRLLAVGGDAQYF. The CDR3 DNA is TGTGCCAGCAGATTACTAGCGGTCGGGGGCGATGCGCAGTATTTT.